The 14 T cell receptor beta chains below come from one sample, sequenced in a study of Tregs in tolerant kidney transplant recipients. Produced via immunoSEQ multiplex PCR; TCRdb's table is partial and in-frame only. The table lists approximately 260,000 clones, about 80% of them singletons. Source material: CD4+ T cells from blood. The receptors originated from a human donor in good health.

This clone showed up just once. The chain couples TRBV2 to TRBJ2-6, with D possibly TRBD2 on 6 matching bases. Trimming removed 10 bases at V and 0 bases at J, with 13 bases between. Germline V CDR1 and CDR2: SNHLY, FYNNEI. The length of the CDR3 is 15 residues. The CDR3 loop is CATDGGSSGANVLTF. The CDR3 nucleotides read TGTGCCACGGACGGGGGAAGCTCTGGGGCCAACGTCCTGACTTTC.

This clone was seen a single time. The chain carries TRBV15 and TRBJ2-1; tentative D call: TRBD2 (5 bases). This CDR3 region has 15 residues. Germline V CDR1 and CDR2: LNHNV, YYDKDF (reference sequence). The ends were cut back, 3 bases at V and 0 bases at J, with 9 bases in the middle. The CDR3 spells CATSRARDSYNEQFF. CDR3 DNA: TGTGCCACCAGCAGGGCCCGGGACTCCTACAATGAGCAGTTCTTC.

This chain links TRBV19 with TRBJ1-3; 8 bases agree with TRBD1. Per the germline V gene, CDR1 is LNHDA and CDR2 is SQIVND (reference sequence). This CDR3 is 13 amino acids long. The J segment lost 4 bases and the V segment lost 8 bases, leaving 4 bases of the junction unmatched. CDR3 nucleotides: TGTGCCAGTGGACAGGGACGGGGAAACACCATATATTTT. Amino acid sequence: CASGQGRGNTIYF.

The V gene is TRBV10-1, the J gene TRBJ2-1; perhaps TRBD2 as D (5 bases). CDR1 WNHNN and CDR2 SYGVQD come from the germline V gene (reference sequence). V lost 5 bases and J 5 bases, leaving 10 bases between the germline ends. The CDR3 totals 13 residues. The CDR3 DNA sequence: TGCGCCAGCAGTTCAGCGGCTGACAATGAGCAGTTCTTC. This gives the protein CASSSAADNEQFF.

This chain links TRBV5-1 with TRBJ2-3, with 12 bases aligning to TRBD2. V lost 4 bases, J lost 3 bases, and 6 bases stayed unmatched. The CDR3 has 16 residues. Germline-derived CDR1 and CDR2 are SGHRS and YFSETQ. CDR3 nucleotide sequence: TGCGCCAGCAGCGCCGGACTAGCGGGGTTTACAGATACGCAGTATTTT. Translating it yields CASSAGLAGFTDTQYF.

This clone was observed a single time. The V call is TRBV10-2, the J call TRBJ2-7; D is unresolved. The germline gives CDR1 WSHSY, CDR2 SAAADI. V was cut by 8 bases and J by 2 bases, with 16 bases left in between. The CDR3 runs to 14 residues. Here the CDR3 reads CASSQTSETYEQYF. CDR3 nucleotide sequence: TGCGCCAGCTCTCAGACATCTGAGACCTACGAGCAGTACTTC.

V and J are TRBV10-3 and TRBJ1-2, with D perhaps matching TRBD1 (5 bases). V gave up 3 bases and J gave up 1 base, with 12 bases separating them. The CDR3 runs to 15 residues. Germline lookup yields CDR1 ENHRY and CDR2 SYGVKD. The CDR3 nucleotides are TGTGCCATCAGTGAAGAGGGGTCCGGTAACTATGGCTACACCTTC. Translating gives CAISEEGSGNYGYTF.

The chain employs TRBV19 and TRBJ1-1; unclear D gene. The germline CDR1 and CDR2 sequences are LNHDA and SQIVND (reference sequence). The CDR3 loop spans 12 amino acids. V was cut by 6 bases and J by 1 base, with 6 bases left in between. CDR3 DNA sequence: TGTGCCAGTAGCTACAGGAACACTGAAGCTTTCTTT. Translated: CASSYRNTEAFF.

Worth noting for this clone: Other DNA sequences in this sample translate to the same CDR3. The rearrangement uses TRBV11-2 and TRBJ1-1; D unclear. With 2 bases removed from V and 2 bases from J, the gap between germline ends came to 15 bases. Germline-derived CDR1 and CDR2 are SGHAT and FQNNGV. This CDR3 region has 16 residues. The CDR3 DNA reads TGTGCCAGCAGCTTAAGGTTCGGGCAGAGAAACACTGAAGCTTTCTTT. Its translation is CASSLRFGQRNTEAFF.

J is TRBJ2-6 and V is TRBV7-2, with 12 positions matching TRBD1. CDR1 is SGHTA, CDR2 FQGNSA, per germline. J lost 3 bases, V lost 4 bases, and 10 bases had no gene match. The CDR3 runs 19 residues. The CDR3 region is CASSSQIGTGGIGANVLTF. CDR3 DNA sequence: TGTGCCAGCAGCTCCCAGATTGGGACAGGGGGCATTGGGGCCAACGTCCTGACTTTC.

The chain is built from TRBV5-1 and TRBJ2-5, with TRBD1 as a possible D gene (6 bases). Per the germline V gene, CDR1 is SGHRS and CDR2 is YFSETQ. Trimming took off 0 bases at V and 3 bases at J, with 9 bases between the two ends. The CDR3 loop spans 14 amino acids. DNA of the CDR3: TGCGCCAGCAGCTTGGACAGGGTCGAAGAGACCCAGTACTTC. It codes for CASSLDRVEETQYF.

This clone was counted a single time. The chain carries TRBV6-5 and TRBJ1-2; perhaps TRBD1 as D (5 bases). The germline CDR1 and CDR2 sequences are MNHEY and SVGAGI. The CDR3 has 13 residues. The germline V and J ends were trimmed by 6 bases and 6 bases, with 14 bases remaining between them. The DNA of the CDR3 is TGTGCCAGCAGCCGAGACAGCCTGAATGGCTACACCTTC. This sequence encodes CASSRDSLNGYTF.

The CDR3 region has the DNA TGTGCCAGCAGAAGCCAAACCGGGACAACTTATGGCTACACCTTC. It translates to CASRSQTGTTYGYTF. The chain links TRBV6-1 to TRBJ1-2; TRBD1 might be the D (6 bases). The CDR3 length is 15 residues. The germline V and J ends were trimmed by 6 bases and 5 bases, with 19 bases remaining between them. CDR1 is MNHNS and CDR2 is SASEGT in the germline V gene.

This sequence joins TRBV19 and TRBJ2-3, with TRBD1 matching 8 bases. This CDR3 is built from 13 residues. V lost 7 bases to trimming and J lost 2 bases; unmatched junction nucleotides: 2. Germline lookup yields CDR1 LNHDA and CDR2 SQIVND (reference sequence). This chain's CDR3 is CASTDRATDTQYF. The CDR3 region has the DNA TGTGCCAGTACGGACAGGGCCACAGATACGCAGTATTTT.